This TCR beta chain was captured in a study of blood T cell repertoires in COVID-19. Source study methods: Using reference gene primer amplification, nucleated cell counts were estimated. The table came from immunoSEQ multiplex PCR; TCRdb's copy has only in-frame clones and leaves some out. The V and J calls and the clone size are those of that table, but D and trimming were determined from the DNA. In the table there are around 290,000 clones, nearly 90% of which are singletons. What the recovered Cohort 3 donors had was two negative PCRs, clearance, or symptom resolution. The CDR3 contains 22 residues.

The sequence came from a woman aged 30 to 39 who had recovered from COVID-19. Sequenced sample: PBMCs or T cells enriched from blood (not recorded which). The chain is built from TRBV21-1 and TRBJ2-1; the table gives TRBD2 as D, unverified against the DNA. TRBV21-1 is an annotated pseudogene. CDR3: CASSKALWGLAGGPPSYNEQFF. The CDR3, as DNA: TGTGCCAGCAGCAAAGCGCTTTGGGGACTAGCGGGGGGCCCACCCTCCTACAATGAGCAGTTCTTC.